A single sample is the source of the 10 T cell receptor beta chains below, sequenced in a study of regulatory T cells in long-lasting Graves disease. The authors built TCR beta libraries using iRepertoire HTBI primers and Arm-PCR of CDR3 regions. Each CDR3 protein is one row after TCRdb ran MiXCR on the multiplex PCR reads. The sample holds about 310,000 distinct CDR3 sequences, around 20% seen once. The time point is: persistent/refractory GD, antithyroid drugs over 5 years with positive TRAb. RNA extracted from PBMCs served as the sequencing template. The source was peripheral blood mononuclear cells (PBMCs), collected when the disease was refractory, from a patient treated with antithyroid drugs. Receptor source: a female donor with Graves disease.

This clonotype was counted between two and nine times. The chain has TRBV19 and TRBJ2-5, with 7 bases matching TRBD2. This CDR3 comprises 15 residues. From germline, CDR1 is LNHDA and CDR2 SQIVND (reference sequence). J gave up 5 bases and V 8 bases, and 14 bases lay outside the gene matches. The CDR3 is CASSPGLTRWETQYF. The CDR3, as DNA: TGTGCCAGTTCTCCGGGACTAACCCGGTGGGAGACCCAGTACTTC.

The V call is TRBV7-2, the J call TRBJ2-3; 8 positions agree with TRBD2. Germline lookup yields CDR1 SGHTA and CDR2 FQGNSA. This CDR3 has 15 residues. The V gene end was trimmed by 5 bases and the J gene end by 6 bases; junction bases not matched to a gene: 10. CDR3 DNA sequence: TGTGCCAGCAGCCAAACCGGGACTAGAGGGGATACGCAGTATTTT. This codes for CASSQTGTRGDTQYF.

This clonotype came up many times. The rearrangement uses TRBV2 and TRBJ2-6; no definite D call. This CDR3 has 15 amino acids. The V and J ends lost 2 bases and 4 bases respectively, with 9 bases between them. Per germline, CDR1 SNHLY and CDR2 FYNNEI. The CDR3 DNA sequence: TGTGCCAGCAGTGAAAAGTCTGGGGGGGCCAACGTCCTGACTTTC. Protein: CASSEKSGGANVLTF.

This clonotype appeared many times. The V call is TRBV5-1, the J call TRBJ1-4, with a tentative D call TRBD1 (5 bases). This CDR3 has 14 amino acids. The V gene's germline CDR1 is SGHRS and CDR2 YFSETQ. V was clipped by 8 bases and J by 3 bases, with 14 bases between them. As DNA, the CDR3 is TGCGCCAGTAGTGGACACGGGGCTAATGAAAAACTGTTTTTT. Protein: CASSGHGANEKLFF.

This clonotype was detected only a few times. The chain joins TRBV4-3 to TRBJ1-5; D unresolved. CDR3 length equals 15 residues. CDR1 and CDR2 from the germline V gene are LGHNA and YSLEER. Deletions cut 0 bases from V and 4 bases from J, with 10 bases between. The CDR3 nucleotides are TGCGCCAGCAGCCAAGAAGTAGGGTTAAATCAGCCCCAGCATTTT. It is translated as CASSQEVGLNQPQHF.

There are many counts of this clonotype. This CDR3 reads CASSPTGRYNSPLHF. CDR3 DNA sequence: TGTGCCAGCAGCCCCACGGGCAGATATAATTCACCCCTCCACTTT. This chain uses TRBV12-3 or TRBV12-4 with TRBJ1-6; no firm D call. This CDR3 has 15 residues. V was shortened by 6 bases and J by 4 bases, with 13 bases between the two germline ends.

A single count supports this clonotype. The CDR3 DNA sequence: TGTGCCAGCATGAGGGGGTCCTCTGGAAACACCATATATTTT. Its translation is CASMRGSSGNTIYF. The chain employs TRBV6-1 and TRBJ1-3; D is perhaps TRBD1 (6 bases). CDR3 size: 14 residues. V lost 7 bases to trimming and J lost 0 bases, with 10 bases between them. Germline loops: CDR1 MNHNS, CDR2 SASEGT.

V gene TRBV6-4 combines with J gene TRBJ2-5; TRBD2 aligns across 9 bases. The better agreement between TRBJ2-1 and the DNA end casts doubt on the J call. Germline CDR1 reads MRHNA; CDR2 reads SNTAGT. The CDR3 covers 17 residues. CDR3 sequence reads: CASSSYALAGSNNEQFF. The CDR3, as DNA: TGTGCCAGCAGTTCGTACGCGCTAGCGGGATCCAACAATGAGCAGTTCTTC.

This clonotype was counted ten times or more. This rearrangement joins TRBV6-1 to TRBJ1-2; D is perhaps TRBD1 (5 bases). CDR1 is MNHNS and CDR2 is SASEGT in the germline V gene. Trimming pared 6 bases from V and 5 bases from J, leaving 19 bases between. The CDR3 loop spans 15 amino acids. The CDR3 loop reads CASSREGLGGYGYTF. The CDR3 bases are TGTGCCAGCAGCCGAGAGGGGCTTGGGGGTTATGGCTACACCTTC.

As to this clonotype: An end of the junction differs from the germline gene, which may be a read error. J is TRBJ2-7 and V is TRBV3-1; D is ambiguous. The CDR3 is 16 residues long. Germline V lookup: CDR1 LGHDT, CDR2 YNNKEL (reference sequence). As DNA, the CDR3 is TGTGCCGGCAGCCAAGGACCGACGGAGTATGGGTGGGGGCAGTACTTC. It is translated as CAGSQGPTEYGWGQYF.